This TCR beta chain was recorded in a study of early T cells in non-severe SARS-CoV-2 infection. Study-level background: Sequenced bulk RNA came from whole blood that was unsorted, and chains were unpaired. Study-level findings and limits: Anti-spike CD8 specificities were favored by VDJdb matching, whose results missed private and CD4 specificities.

Attachment of unique molecular identifiers to individual cDNA molecules was performed. MiXCR was run by TCRdb on the 5' RACE reads, yielding one entry per CDR3 protein. The sample records nearly 45,000 distinct CDR3 sequences, roughly 11% being singletons. This clonotype was seen ten or more times. Its specificity is not known. With 3 bases removed from V and 4 bases from J, the gap between germline ends came to 10 bases. Germline loops: CDR1 SGHTA, CDR2 FQGNSA. The CDR3 is made up of 14 amino acids. V is TRBV7-2 and J is TRBJ1-5; D might be TRBD1 (5 bases). This receptor was taken from an adult who was a healthcare worker with PCR-confirmed SARS-CoV-2 infection or an uninfected control (not recorded which). Sequencing was carried out using whole blood. CDR3 nucleotide sequence: TGTGCCAGCAGCTTTGGGCAGGGAAATCAGCCCCAGCATTTT. This encodes CASSFGQGNQPQHF.